This T cell receptor beta chain was retrieved from a study of post-analysis software for immune sequencing data. Points on this clonotype: No antigen is known for it.

Findings and caveats of the study: The authors found that F measure strongly co-clustered same-batch samples. Roughly 5 TRBV segments (TRBV5-6, TRBV5-1 and TRBV20-1 among them) occurred more frequently in patients than in controls. Controls had significantly higher normalized Chao1 diversity than multiple sclerosis patients.

The V end lost 1 base, the J end lost 0 bases, and 10 bases lay between the germline ends. CDR3 length: 16 residues. Germline V gene lookup returns CDR1 DFQATT and CDR2 SNEGSKA (reference sequence). The library was made from cDNA and included unique molecular identifiers. From the PCR reads, TCRdb called clonotypes with MiXCR, one entry per CDR3 protein. The data contain roughly 200,000 distinct CDR3 sequences, 29% of them singletons. The rearrangement uses TRBV20-1 and TRBJ1-6; tentatively, D is TRBD1 (5 bases). Input material: blood. The TCR comes from a girl aged 2-17 years with multiple sclerosis. CDR3 sequence: CSARATGGSYNSPLHF. The CDR3 region has the DNA TGCAGTGCTAGAGCCACCGGGGGCTCCTATAATTCACCCCTCCACTTT.